Listed below are T cell receptor beta chains from one sample, sequenced in a study of T cell clonotyping in hematopoietic cell transplantation. TCRdb's table, derived via immunoSEQ multiplex PCR, lists solely in-frame clones and lacks some. The table has 15,000 to 20,000 clones, approximately 75% seen once. The sample was peripheral blood mononuclear cells, taken before stem cell transplant. These receptors were collected from a man in his 60s with acute myeloid leukemia. Some clones in this sample may be carry-over from other donors' samples. Both conserved end residues are part of each CDR3. Part of the rows lack a size; the others show once, few, many or a class for expanded clones.

v_gene,abundance,CDR3aa
TRBV6-1,-,CASEGGYEQYF
TRBV20-1,-,CSASPNTEAFF
TRBV5-6,once,CASSPDGSNTEAFF
TRBV28,-,CASSFLAARYTEAFF
TRBV27,-,CASRINPYEQYF
TRBV6-5,-,CASSYSGSYNEQFF
TRBV4-2,-,CASSQDRSGGHNEQFF
TRBV7-9,few,CASSHNQGGQPQHF
TRBV4-3,-,CASSQDRGSGYEQYF
TRBV5-8,-,CASSLGGTSGGNQPQHF
TRBV10-3,-,CAISRDSNQPQHF
TRBV6-1,-,CASSWTDSYEQYF
TRBV5-6,-,CASSTTGSYSYEQYF